The 29 T cell receptor beta chains below were found in one sample sequenced in a study of blood T cell repertoires in COVID-19. Sequenced by immunoSEQ multiplex PCR; TCRdb stores in-frame clones only, minus some. The table has 200,000 to 300,000 clones, approximately 89% seen once. The sample was PBMCs or T cells enriched from blood (not recorded which). The receptors shown here come from a woman aged 40 to 50 with acute COVID-19.

The sample holds one count of this clone. This CDR3 is CSVRQGTDKAFF. In DNA, the CDR3 is TGCAGCGTAAGACAAGGGACAGATAAAGCTTTCTTT. The chain has TRBV29-1 and TRBJ1-1; 7 bases map to TRBD1. Germline V lookup: CDR1 SQVTM, CDR2 ANQGSEA. V shed 6 bases, J shed 9 bases, and the junction held 10 bases outside the gene matches. The CDR3 is 12 residues long.

The chain combines TRBV21-1 with TRBJ2-3; whether TRBD2, the table's D call, matches the DNA was not checked. TRBV21-1 is given as a pseudogene. The CDR3 is 19 residues long. CDR3 sequence reads: CASSKAINKTSGRADTQYF. As DNA, the CDR3 is TGTGCCAGCAGCAAAGCCATAAACAAGACTAGCGGGAGGGCAGATACGCAGTATTTT.

This clone occurred once. This rearrangement joins TRBV21-1 to TRBJ1-3. TRBV21-1 is a pseudogene locus. This CDR3 has 17 amino acids. Here the CDR3 DNA reads TGTGCCAGCAGCAAAGCGGCAGGAGGGAGCTCTGGAAACACCATATATTTT. Amino acids: CASSKAAGGSSGNTIYF.

V is TRBV19 and J is TRBJ1-2; no clear D. Germline V gene data show CDR1 as LNHDA and CDR2 as SQIVND (reference sequence). This CDR3 has 14 amino acids. V lost 3 bases and J 1 base, leaving 9 bases between the germline ends. The CDR3, as DNA: TGTGCCAGTAGTATTCTCGGTGATAACTATGGCTACACCTTC. This gives the protein CASSILGDNYGYTF.

This clone was seen more than once but under ten times. J is TRBJ1-1 and V is TRBV7-9, with unresolved D. Germline assignment: CDR1 SEHNR and CDR2 FQNEAQ (reference sequence). The V end lost 0 bases, the J end lost 1 base, and 12 bases lay between the germline ends. This CDR3 region has 16 residues. CDR3 region: CASSLAGSEKNTEAFF. In DNA, the CDR3 is TGTGCCAGCAGCTTAGCGGGCTCCGAGAAGAACACTGAAGCTTTCTTT.

The chain recombines TRBV24-1 with TRBJ2-5; a weak D match, TRBD1 (6 bases). Germline-derived CDR1 and CDR2 are KGHDR and SFDVKD. This CDR3 has 14 residues. Trimming pared 5 bases from V and 9 bases from J, leaving 18 bases between. In DNA, the CDR3 is TGTGCCACCAGTGCCTCCGGGACAAGTTCCGCCCAGTACTTC. Translation: CATSASGTSSAQYF.

This sequence joins TRBV2 and TRBJ2-7; D might be TRBD1 (7 bases). Germline values: CDR1 SNHLY, CDR2 FYNNEI. Deletions cut 4 bases from V and 7 bases from J, with 11 bases between. This CDR3 region has 12 residues. In DNA form, the CDR3 reads TGTGCCAGCAGTGCTCAGGGGGGTGAGCAGTACTTC. This codes for CASSAQGGEQYF.

The rearrangement uses TRBV19 and TRBJ1-5, with 9 bases matching TRBD1. V trimming: 9 bases; J trimming: 6 bases; junction bases outside the gene matches: 9. Germline CDR1 LNHDA, CDR2 SQIVND (reference sequence). The CDR3 is 14 residues long. The CDR3 reads CASAGTGNSQPQHF. The DNA for the CDR3 is TGTGCCAGCGCCGGGACAGGGAATAGTCAGCCCCAGCATTTT.

This chain links TRBV10-2 with TRBJ1-3, with D possibly TRBD1 on 6 matching bases. V was clipped by 7 bases and J by 0 bases, with 13 bases between them. The CDR3 is made up of 15 amino acids. The germline V gene has CDR1 WSHSY and CDR2 SAAADI. As DNA, the CDR3 is TGCGCCAGCACTGGGACATTTAACTCTGGAAACACCATATATTTT. It yields the protein CASTGTFNSGNTIYF.

V gene TRBV5-4 combines with J gene TRBJ2-3; 7 nucleotides agree with TRBD2. Germline V gene lookup returns CDR1 SGHNT and CDR2 YYREEE (reference sequence). V shed 3 bases and J 2 bases; nucleotides not matched to a gene: 3. The CDR3 runs to 14 residues. CDR3 amino acids: CASSWGGITDTQYF. The CDR3 nucleotides read TGTGCCAGCAGCTGGGGAGGGATCACAGATACGCAGTATTTT.

This clone appeared many times. The gene calls are TRBV27 and TRBJ2-7; 9 nucleotides agree with TRBD1. The CDR3 runs to 15 residues. V lost 5 bases, J lost 4 bases, and 9 bases stayed unmatched. The germline gives CDR1 MNHEY, CDR2 SMNVEV (reference sequence). The CDR3 is CASSSRTGVPYEQYV. The CDR3 coding sequence is TGTGCCAGCAGTAGCCGGACAGGGGTACCGTACGAGCAGTACGTC.

This rearrangement joins TRBV30 to TRBJ1-3; D possibly corresponds to TRBD1 (6 bases). The CDR3 runs to 16 residues. Germline CDR1 GTSNPN, CDR2 SVGIG (reference sequence). Trimming stripped 2 bases from V and 2 bases from J, with 16 bases between. CDR3 bases: TGTGCCTGGAGTAATACCCTACAGGGCCCTGGAAACACCATATATTTT. Translated: CAWSNTLQGPGNTIYF.

The chain couples TRBV6-2 or TRBV6-3 to TRBJ1-6, with TRBD1 matching over 7 bases. V lost 5 bases, J lost 10 bases, and 11 bases stayed unmatched. Germline-derived CDR1 and CDR2 are MNHEY and SVGEGT. This CDR3 has 15 residues. The CDR3: CASSPLAGGKSPLHF. CDR3 bases: TGTGCCAGCAGTCCGCTTGCAGGGGGGAAGTCACCCCTCCACTTT.

V and J are TRBV7-2 and TRBJ2-2; possible D gene TRBD2, 6 bases. The V gene's germline CDR1 is SGHTA and CDR2 FQGNSA. The CDR3 has 17 amino acids. The V gene lost 5 bases and the J gene lost 1 base, with 17 bases spanning the gap. CDR3 protein: CASSPRGGSGNTGELFF. The CDR3 coding sequence is TGTGCCAGCAGCCCGAGGGGCGGTAGCGGGAACACCGGGGAGCTGTTTTTT.

The V and J genes are TRBV19 and TRBJ1-1, with unresolved D. CDR3 length: 13 residues. Germline V CDR1 and CDR2: LNHDA, SQIVND (reference sequence). Trimming left V 6 bases short and J 1 base short, with 9 bases between. CDR3: CASRFSGNTEAFF. CDR3 bases: TGTGCCAGTAGGTTCTCCGGGAACACTGAAGCTTTCTTT. The full variable domain, its missing parts supplied by reference TRBV19 and TRBJ1-1, is DGGITQSPKYLFRKEGQNVTLSCEQNLNHDAMYWYRQDPGQGLRLIYYSQIVNDFQKGDIAEGYSVSREKKESFPLTVTSAQKNPTAFYLCASRFSGNTEAFFGQGTRLTVV.

The chain carries TRBV4-1 and TRBJ2-1; 11 positions agree with TRBD2. The germline V gene has CDR1 MGHRA and CDR2 YSYEKL. The CDR3 contains 16 residues. With V trimmed by 0 bases and J by 9 bases, 7 bases remained unmatched. The CDR3 loop reads CASSQDRGTSGGEQFF. CDR3 DNA sequence: TGCGCCAGCAGCCAAGATCGGGGGACTAGCGGCGGTGAGCAGTTCTTC.

V usage is TRBV24-1 and J usage is TRBJ2-1, with TRBD2 as a possible D gene (6 bases). The CDR3 has 14 amino acids. V dropped 5 bases and J dropped 3 bases, with 10 bases sitting between them. The germline V gene has CDR1 KGHDR and CDR2 SFDVKD. CDR3 sequence (DNA): TGTGCCACCAGTGGGGGGGATCGCTACAATGAGCAGTTCTTC. Amino acid sequence: CATSGGDRYNEQFF.

The J gene is TRBJ1-4, the V gene TRBV2, with D possibly matching TRBD1 (5 bases). Trimming stripped 3 bases from V and 3 bases from J, with 11 bases between. Germline assignment: CDR1 SNHLY and CDR2 FYNNEI. CDR3 length equals 15 residues. DNA of the CDR3: TGTGCCAGCAGTGATTACGGGGGTGCTAATGAAAAACTGTTTTTT. Translating it yields CASSDYGGANEKLFF.

V gene TRBV27 combines with J gene TRBJ1-6; 10 nucleotides align to TRBD1. CDR3 length: 17 amino acids. The V gene end was trimmed by 4 bases and the J gene end by 10 bases; junction bases not matched to a gene: 13. From germline, CDR1 is MNHEY and CDR2 SMNVEV (reference sequence). For the CDR3, the DNA is TGTGCCAGCAGTTCGGGACAGGGGAGAGGGGCGGCGTCACCCCTCCACTTT. As protein: CASSSGQGRGAASPLHF.

This rearrangement joins TRBV4-3 to TRBJ2-1; tentative D call: TRBD2 (5 bases). Germline CDR1 and CDR2: LGHNA and YSLEER. The V end lost 5 bases, the J end lost 3 bases, and 17 bases lay between the germline ends. The CDR3 has 16 residues. The CDR3 loop reads CASSKSLTGNYNEQFF. The CDR3, as DNA: TGCGCCAGCAGCAAGAGCCTAACCGGGAACTACAATGAGCAGTTCTTC.

The V call is TRBV14, the J call TRBJ2-7; TRBD2 agrees at 7 bases. The CDR3 covers 15 residues. V lost 0 bases to trimming and J lost 3 bases; unmatched junction nucleotides: 5. The germline gives CDR1 SGHDN, CDR2 FVKESK. CDR3 sequence (DNA): TGTGCCAGCAGCCAAGACTTAGGCGGGGGCTACGAGCAGTACTTC. This encodes CASSQDLGGGYEQYF.

The chain recombines TRBV6-2 or TRBV6-3 with TRBJ1-1; 8 bases are a match to TRBD1. The CDR3 totals 14 residues. The V and J ends lost 6 bases and 4 bases, in that order; junction bases with no gene match: 7. Germline CDR1 is MNHEY and CDR2 is SVGEGT. CDR3 sequence: CASSLLTGGTEAFF. For the CDR3, the DNA is TGTGCCAGCAGCCTTCTTACAGGGGGCACTGAAGCTTTCTTT.

The chain recombines TRBV29-1 with TRBJ1-2; D is unclear. Germline loops: CDR1 SQVTM, CDR2 ANQGSEA. This CDR3 is built from 13 residues. Trimming pared 4 bases from V and 2 bases from J, leaving 11 bases between. CDR3: CSVVVGGNYGYTF. CDR3 nucleotide sequence: TGCAGCGTTGTGGTGGGAGGGAACTATGGCTACACCTTC.

This clone appeared a few times. The chain carries TRBV30 and TRBJ2-7, with D perhaps matching TRBD2 (5 bases). V lost 2 bases and J 3 bases, leaving 11 bases between the germline ends. The CDR3 is made up of 13 amino acids. Germline V CDR1 and CDR2: GTSNPN, SVGIG (reference sequence). CDR3 residues: CAWSPRAGYEQYF. The CDR3 coding sequence is TGTGCCTGGAGTCCCCGGGCGGGCTACGAGCAGTACTTC.

The genes are TRBV9 and TRBJ2-5; tentative D call: TRBD1 (6 bases). The V end was cut by 2 bases, the J end by 4 bases, with 15 bases between. The length of the CDR3 is 15 residues. CDR1 is SGDLS, CDR2 YYNGEE, per germline. CDR3 sequence (DNA): TGTGCCAGCAGCGTGGGCAGGGGCGGATTAGAGACCCAGTACTTC. This translates into CASSVGRGGLETQYF.

The chain carries TRBV7-2 and TRBJ2-1; D might be TRBD2 (5 bases). Trimming left V 5 bases short and J 8 bases short, with 13 bases between. This CDR3 is 13 amino acids long. Germline V gives CDR1 SGHTA, CDR2 FQGNSA. CDR3 nucleotide sequence: TGTGCCAGCAGCCTTGTGCCGGGGTATGAGCAGTTCTTC. Its protein is CASSLVPGYEQFF.

The V call is TRBV3-1 (or the pseudogene TRBV3-2), the J call TRBJ1-2; possible D gene TRBD1, 6 bases. Germline CDR1 is LGHDT and CDR2 is YNNKEL (reference sequence). The V end was cut by 1 base, the J end by 6 bases, with 12 bases between. This CDR3 spans 14 amino acids. The CDR3 sequence: CASSQGWPGDGYTF. The CDR3 nucleotides are TGTGCCAGCAGCCAAGGCTGGCCAGGGGATGGCTACACCTTC.

V and J are TRBV7-9 and TRBJ1-4; D remains unclear. The CDR3 consists of 14 residues. The germline V gene has CDR1 SEHNR and CDR2 FQNEAQ (reference sequence). Trimming left V 6 bases short and J 0 bases short, with 8 bases between. CDR3 loop: CASRPSATNEKLFF. The CDR3 nucleotides read TGTGCCAGCAGACCCAGTGCAACTAATGAAAAACTGTTTTTT.

The chain couples TRBV18 to TRBJ1-1; D remains ambiguous. This CDR3 is built from 12 residues. In germline, CDR1 is KGHSH, CDR2 LQKENI. The germline V and J ends were trimmed by 3 bases and 9 bases, with 11 bases remaining between them. The chain's CDR3 is CASSPSGLQAFF. In DNA, the CDR3 is TGTGCCAGCTCACCGTCGGGTCTTCAAGCTTTCTTT. The whole variable domain, remainder taken from reference TRBV18 and TRBJ1-1, is NAGVMQNPRHLVRRRGQEARLRCSPMKGHSHVYWYRQLPEEGLKFMVYLQKENIIDESGMPKERFSAEFPKEGPSILRIQQVVRGDSAAYFCASSPSGLQAFFGQGTRLTVV.